One and the same sample provided the 2 T cell receptor beta chains below, sequenced in a study of blood T cell repertoires in COVID-19. Clones were sequenced by immunoSEQ multiplex PCR, and TCRdb holds only the in-frame ones, with some missing. Among over 150,000 clones listed, 80% to 90% were seen once. The sequencing input was peripheral blood. Receptors originate from a woman of 80 years or more with acute or convalescent COVID-19.

V gene TRBV9 combines with J gene TRBJ2-7, with TRBD1 identical over 7 bases. Losses at the gene ends were 5 bases for V and 7 bases for J; bases not matched to a gene: 9. The CDR3 spans 13 residues. Per germline, CDR1 SGDLS and CDR2 YYNGEE. Written as DNA, the CDR3 is TGTGCCAGCAGTGTCAAGGGGGCAGGTGAGCAGTACTTC. Its translation is CASSVKGAGEQYF.

The chain carries TRBV20-1 and TRBJ2-1; D is uncertain. Looked up from germline, CDR1 is DFQATT and CDR2 is SNEGSKA (reference sequence). The V end was cut by 4 bases, the J end by 9 bases, with 7 bases between. The CDR3 spans 10 residues. CDR3 in DNA: TGCAGTGCTAACCTCGGTGAGCAGTTCTTC. Protein sequence: CSANLGEQFF.